Listed below are T cell receptor beta chains from one sample, sequenced in a study of blood T cell repertoires in COVID-19. Using immunoSEQ multiplex PCR, the repertoire was profiled, and TCRdb retains in-frame clones only, with some absent. There are over 200,000 clones in the sample; 80% to 90% occur only once, and 2% to 3% lies in the top ten. Sequenced input: peripheral blood. The receptors were sampled from a woman aged 40-49 years with active or convalescent COVID-19. The CDR3 runs from the conserved cysteine through the conserved F or W. The D gene is left open where the match is weak. The size entry is marked missing in some rows and otherwise reads once, few, many or a size class.

TRBJ2-1,TRBD2,NA,TRBV9,TGTGCCAGCAGCGTTAGGGCTAGCGGGAGCCCCAATGAGCAGTTCTTC,CASSVRASGSPNEQFF
TRBJ2-1,TRBD2,NA,TRBV9,TGTGCCAGCAGCGTAGGTCCCGGGAGGCCCGCCTACAATGAGCAGTTCTTC,CASSVGPGRPAYNEQFF
TRBJ2-7,TRBD2,NA,TRBV5-1,TGCGCCAGCAGTTATTATAGCGGGGGCTCCTACGAGCAGTACTTC,CASSYYSGGSYEQYF
TRBJ1-6,TRBD1,once,TRBV27,TGTGCCAGCAGTATGGGACAGGGGTGGGCACCCCTCCACTTT,CASSMGQGWAPLHF
TRBJ1-3,TRBD1,NA,TRBV18,TGTGCCAGCTCGACGAGGGGGCGGACCTTTAGCGGAAACACCATATATTTT,CASSTRGRTFSGNTIYF
TRBJ1-1,NA,NA,TRBV6-6,TGTGCCAGCAGTCAATCCGAGGGCGCGGAGCCCACTGAAGCTTTCTTT,CASSQSEGAEPTEAFF
TRBJ1-2,NA,once,TRBV29-1,TGCAGCGCAGGGGATTACGATGGCTACACCTTC,CSAGDYDGYTF
TRBJ2-7,NA,NA,TRBV20-1,TGCAGTGCTTATTCACGGGACGAGCAGTACTTC,CSAYSRDEQYF
TRBJ2-3,NA,NA,TRBV6-1,TGTGCCAGCAGTGAGCGGGGCTCTAAGTCAGATACGCAGTATTTT,CASSERGSKSDTQYF
TRBJ2-1,TRBD2,NA,TRBV24-1,TGTGCCACCAGTGCGGTTAGCGGGAGTAGTGAGCAGTTCTTC,CATSAVSGSSEQFF
TRBJ1-2,TRBD1,NA,TRBV19,TGTGCCAGTAGTATACCTGGCAGGGGGGATAACTATGGCTACACCTTC,CASSIPGRGDNYGYTF
TRBJ2-7,TRBD1,NA,TRBV30,TGTGCCTGGATCCCGGGACAGGGACTCTACGAGCAGTACTTC,CAWIPGQGLYEQYF
TRBJ2-6,NA,NA,TRBV6-5,TGTGCCAGCACCGATACAGTATCTGGGGCCAACGTCCTGACTTTC,CASTDTVSGANVLTF
TRBJ2-1,NA,NA,TRBV9,TGTGCCAGCAGCGTAGGACGCGGGGTCGACAATGAGCAGTTCTTC,CASSVGRGVDNEQFF
TRBJ2-7,TRBD1,NA,TRBV27,TGTGCCAGCAGTTTCGGCCCGGGGACAGGGCCTAACGAGCAGTACTTC,CASSFGPGTGPNEQYF
TRBJ2-3,TRBD1,NA,TRBV24-1,TGTGCCACCAGTGAGTTCCGGGACAGGGTCACAGATACGCAGTATTTT,CATSEFRDRVTDTQYF
TRBJ1-4,NA,NA,TRBV19,TGTGCCAGTAGTAACGGACACGGACTGTTTTTT,CASSNGHGLFF
TRBJ1-1,NA,NA,TRBV14,TGTGCCAGCAGCCAAGATAGCCGGCGGGGATACACTGAAGCTTTCTTT,CASSQDSRRGYTEAFF